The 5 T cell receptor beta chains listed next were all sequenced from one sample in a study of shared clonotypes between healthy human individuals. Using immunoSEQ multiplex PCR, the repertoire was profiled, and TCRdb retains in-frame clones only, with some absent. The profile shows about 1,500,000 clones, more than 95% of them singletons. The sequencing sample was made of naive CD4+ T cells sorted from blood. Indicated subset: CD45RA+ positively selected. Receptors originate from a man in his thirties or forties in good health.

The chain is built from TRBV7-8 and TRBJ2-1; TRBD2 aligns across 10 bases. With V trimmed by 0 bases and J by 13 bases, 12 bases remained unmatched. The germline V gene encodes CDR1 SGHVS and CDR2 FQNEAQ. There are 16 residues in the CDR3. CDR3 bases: TGTGCCAGCAGCTTAGCGGGACTAGCGAACGCCGGTGGTCAGTTCTTC. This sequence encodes CASSLAGLANAGGQFF. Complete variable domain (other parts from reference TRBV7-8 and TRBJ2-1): GAGVSQSPRYKVAKRGQDVALRCDPISGHVSLFWYQQALGQGPEFLTYFQNEAQLDKSGLPSDRFFAERPEGSVSTLKIQRTQQEDSAVYLCASSLAGLANAGGQFFGPGTRLTVL.

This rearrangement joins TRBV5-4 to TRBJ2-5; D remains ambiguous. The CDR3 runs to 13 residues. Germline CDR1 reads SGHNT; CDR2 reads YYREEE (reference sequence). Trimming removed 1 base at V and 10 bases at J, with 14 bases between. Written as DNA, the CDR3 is TGTGCCAGCAGCTTGCCAGCCCGATCGGTCCAGTACTTC. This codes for CASSLPARSVQYF.

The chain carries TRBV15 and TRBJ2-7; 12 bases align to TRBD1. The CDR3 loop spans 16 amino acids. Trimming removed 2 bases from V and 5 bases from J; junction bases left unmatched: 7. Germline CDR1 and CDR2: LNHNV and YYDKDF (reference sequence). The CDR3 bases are TGTGCCACCAGCAGACTGACCGGGACAGGGGGCCACGAGCAGTACTTC. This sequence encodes CATSRLTGTGGHEQYF.

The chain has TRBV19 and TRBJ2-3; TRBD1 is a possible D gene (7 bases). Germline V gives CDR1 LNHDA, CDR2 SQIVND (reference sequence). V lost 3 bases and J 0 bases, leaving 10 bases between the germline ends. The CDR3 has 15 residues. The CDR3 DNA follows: TGTGCCAGTAGTATGGCGGGACAGAGCACAGATACGCAGTATTTT. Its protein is CASSMAGQSTDTQYF.

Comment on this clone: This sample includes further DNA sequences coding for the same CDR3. The DNA of the CDR3 is TGCAGCGTTCAGGGGACCTCCTACGAGCAGTACTTC. This sequence encodes CSVQGTSYEQYF. The V and J genes are TRBV29-1 and TRBJ2-7; perhaps TRBD1 as D (6 bases). V lost 5 bases, J lost 0 bases, and 8 bases lay in between. CDR1 SQVTM and CDR2 ANQGSEA come from the germline V gene. The CDR3 spans 12 residues.